This TCR beta chain was found in a study of OX40 agonist ivuxolimab in advanced cancers. The overall study: Patients were infused with ivuxolimab every 2 weeks at 0.01 to 10 mg/kg. Study outcomes and limitations: The investigators did not determine what antigen specificity the expanded peripheral T cells had.

This clone was counted a single time. The antigen is undetermined. This CDR3 is 14 amino acids long. The germline gives CDR1 LNHDA, CDR2 SQIVND (reference sequence). V was trimmed by 2 bases and J by 0 bases, leaving 5 bases between them. Blood got drawn at baseline, again on cycle 4 day 1, and then on cycle 7 day 1. Profiling relied on immunoSEQ multiplex PCR, and the TCRdb table lists in-frame clones only, not all of them. The table has about 52,000 clones, about 93% seen once. The material was CD4+ or CD8+ T cells sorted from blood, obtained in a trial of the OX40 agonist ivuxolimab. This TCR was recovered from an adult with an advanced solid tumor such as melanoma, head and neck, liver or kidney cancer. The chain uses TRBV19 and TRBJ1-3; D unresolved. The DNA of the CDR3 is TGTGCCAGTAGTATATGGGGCTCTGGAAACACCATATATTTT. Residues: CASSIWGSGNTIYF.